The rows below give T cell receptor beta chains drawn from one sample of a study of beta chain features in type 1 diabetes. Clones were read by immunoSEQ multiplex PCR, and TCRdb kept only the in-frame ones, dropping some. The data contain under 300,000 clones, roughly 30% of them singletons. The material sequenced was central memory CD4+ T cells from blood. The origin of the receptors is a young man in good health. The CDR3 runs from the conserved cysteine through the conserved F or W. Fields, in order: V gene, clone size, D gene, J gene, CDR3 DNA, CDR3 protein. The D gene is left open where the match is weak. Expanded clones get a size class; other rows say once, few or many, or leave the size out.

v_gene: TRBV7-2; abundance: -; d_gene: -; j_gene: TRBJ1-6; CDR3nt: TGTGCCAGCAGCTTCACAGGGAATTCACCCCTCCACTTT; CDR3aa: CASSFTGNSPLHF
v_gene: TRBV14; abundance: few; d_gene: -; j_gene: TRBJ1-1; CDR3nt: TGTGCCACCGCGGTTTCGACCACGAACACTGAAGCTTTCTTT; CDR3aa: CATAVSTTNTEAFF
v_gene: TRBV10-3; abundance: few; d_gene: -; j_gene: TRBJ2-4; CDR3nt: TGTGCCATCAGTGAGTCAAAGGTCAAAAACATTCAGTACTTC; CDR3aa: CAISESKVKNIQYF
v_gene: TRBV7-9; abundance: few; d_gene: -; j_gene: TRBJ2-1; CDR3nt: TGTGCCAGCGGATGGTCGTGGGAGCAGTTCTTC; CDR3aa: CASGWSWEQFF
v_gene: TRBV28; abundance: -; d_gene: -; j_gene: TRBJ2-3; CDR3nt: TGTGCCAGCAGTTTATCGGGTAAAACAGATACGCAGTATTTT; CDR3aa: CASSLSGKTDTQYF
v_gene: TRBV6-1; abundance: -; d_gene: TRBD1; j_gene: TRBJ1-1; CDR3nt: TGTGCCAGCAGTGACTCTAGTGGGACAGGGCTGAAAGCTTTCTTT; CDR3aa: CASSDSSGTGLKAFF
v_gene: TRBV7-2; abundance: few; d_gene: -; j_gene: TRBJ1-6; CDR3nt: TGTGCCAGCAGCTTAGATCTCTTACAGCTCAATAATTCACCCCTCCACTTT; CDR3aa: CASSLDLLQLNNSPLHF
v_gene: TRBV7-2; abundance: -; d_gene: TRBD1; j_gene: TRBJ2-1; CDR3nt: TGTGCCAGCAGCTTCAGGACAGGGAGGTTGAATGAGCAGTTCTTC; CDR3aa: CASSFRTGRLNEQFF
v_gene: TRBV28; abundance: -; d_gene: -; j_gene: TRBJ1-2; CDR3nt: TGTGCCAGCAGGCCGGGACGGACTTCCTATGGCTACACCTTC; CDR3aa: CASRPGRTSYGYTF
v_gene: TRBV27; abundance: few; d_gene: -; j_gene: TRBJ2-3; CDR3nt: TGTGCCAGCAGAAGGACCTACACGGATACGCAGTATTTT; CDR3aa: CASRRTYTDTQYF
v_gene: TRBV7-2; abundance: few; d_gene: TRBD1; j_gene: TRBJ2-7; CDR3nt: TGTGCCAGCAGCAGACCGGGACAGGGATACGAGCAGTACTTC; CDR3aa: CASSRPGQGYEQYF
v_gene: TRBV5-6; abundance: few; d_gene: -; j_gene: TRBJ1-2; CDR3nt: TGTGCCAGCAGCCTGGACATCTCGCCCGCCGGCTACACCTTC; CDR3aa: CASSLDISPAGYTF
v_gene: TRBV7-9; abundance: -; d_gene: -; j_gene: TRBJ2-1; CDR3nt: TGTGCCAGCAGCCCTGACTACAACTCCTACAATGAGCAGTTCTTC; CDR3aa: CASSPDYNSYNEQFF
v_gene: TRBV7-9; abundance: few; d_gene: -; j_gene: TRBJ1-1; CDR3nt: TGTGCCAGCAGCCCCCCGGGCGGGGGGAAGACTGAAGCTTTCTTT; CDR3aa: CASSPPGGGKTEAFF
v_gene: TRBV28; abundance: few; d_gene: -; j_gene: TRBJ2-3; CDR3nt: TGTGCCAGCAGTTCTGGGAACCGAGGAGTCGTGGATACGCAGTATTTT; CDR3aa: CASSSGNRGVVDTQYF
v_gene: TRBV11-1; abundance: many; d_gene: TRBD2; j_gene: TRBJ2-3; CDR3nt: TGTGCCAGCAGCACACGGACTAGCGGTGCAGATACGCAGTATTTT; CDR3aa: CASSTRTSGADTQYF
v_gene: TRBV7-8; abundance: once; d_gene: TRBD1; j_gene: TRBJ2-2; CDR3nt: TGTGCCAGCAGCCCGGAGGACAGGGGGAAGAGGACCGGGGAGCTGTTTTTT; CDR3aa: CASSPEDRGKRTGELFF
v_gene: TRBV30; abundance: few; d_gene: -; j_gene: TRBJ1-2; CDR3nt: TGTGCCTGGAGCAGGGCTGTCCATGGCTACACCTTC; CDR3aa: CAWSRAVHGYTF
v_gene: TRBV27; abundance: few; d_gene: -; j_gene: TRBJ1-4; CDR3nt: TGTGCCAGCAGTTTTCCGGGCCGAGGGGAAAAACTGTTTTTT; CDR3aa: CASSFPGRGEKLFF
v_gene: TRBV5-1; abundance: -; d_gene: -; j_gene: TRBJ1-3; CDR3nt: TGCGCCAGCAGCTTGGAGGGAACTGGAAACACCATATATTTT; CDR3aa: CASSLEGTGNTIYF
v_gene: TRBV30; abundance: -; d_gene: TRBD2; j_gene: TRBJ2-1; CDR3nt: TGTGCCTGGAGTGTAACTAGCGGGGGGTACAGTGAGCAGTTCTTC; CDR3aa: CAWSVTSGGYSEQFF
v_gene: TRBV5-1; abundance: -; d_gene: TRBD1; j_gene: TRBJ2-1; CDR3nt: TGCGCCAGCAGAATCGGGACAGACAATGAGCAGTTCTTC; CDR3aa: CASRIGTDNEQFF
v_gene: TRBV29-1; abundance: few; d_gene: -; j_gene: TRBJ1-2; CDR3nt: TGCAGCGTTGATCAAGGACTTTATGGCTACACCTTC; CDR3aa: CSVDQGLYGYTF
v_gene: TRBV2; abundance: few; d_gene: -; j_gene: TRBJ2-5; CDR3nt: TGTGCCAGCAGCAGCTTGACAGGCGGAGAGACCCAGTACTTC; CDR3aa: CASSSLTGGETQYF
v_gene: TRBV4-3; abundance: -; d_gene: -; j_gene: TRBJ2-7; CDR3nt: TGCGCCAGCAGCCCCCCTTGGGAGCAGTACTTC; CDR3aa: CASSPPWEQYF
v_gene: TRBV29-1; abundance: -; d_gene: -; j_gene: TRBJ2-3; CDR3nt: TGCAGCGTTGCAATTCCCGTCCGGTCGGGAGTCTTGACAGATACGCAGTATTTT; CDR3aa: CSVAIPVRSGVLTDTQYF
v_gene: TRBV2; abundance: -; d_gene: TRBD2; j_gene: TRBJ2-7; CDR3nt: TGTGCCAGCAGTAAACCCACCGGGACTAGCGGAAACTACGAGCAGTACTTC; CDR3aa: CASSKPTGTSGNYEQYF
v_gene: TRBV2; abundance: few; d_gene: TRBD2; j_gene: TRBJ2-1; CDR3nt: TGTGCCAGCAGTCAAGGGACTAGCGGGCGTACCAATGAGCAGTTCTTC; CDR3aa: CASSQGTSGRTNEQFF
v_gene: TRBV5-1; abundance: -; d_gene: -; j_gene: TRBJ2-7; CDR3nt: TGCGCCAGCAGCCCTGAAGGAATACCCTACGAGCAGTACTTC; CDR3aa: CASSPEGIPYEQYF
v_gene: TRBV7-2; abundance: -; d_gene: TRBD1; j_gene: TRBJ2-1; CDR3nt: TGTGCCAGCAGCGCCGACAGGGGGCAGTACAATGAGCAGTTCTTC; CDR3aa: CASSADRGQYNEQFF
v_gene: TRBV4-2; abundance: -; d_gene: -; j_gene: TRBJ2-2; CDR3nt: TGTGCCAGCAGCAAGGGGACTGACACCGGGGAGCTGTTTTTT; CDR3aa: CASSKGTDTGELFF
v_gene: TRBV5-1; abundance: -; d_gene: -; j_gene: TRBJ2-4; CDR3nt: TGCGCCAGCAGCTTGGATGGACAGCCTGAATTAGCCAAAAACATTCAGTACTTC; CDR3aa: CASSLDGQPELAKNIQYF
v_gene: TRBV18; abundance: -; d_gene: -; j_gene: TRBJ1-4; CDR3nt: TGTGCCAGCTCACCGACGGACAGAATCGAAAAACTGTTTTTT; CDR3aa: CASSPTDRIEKLFF
v_gene: TRBV11-2; abundance: few; d_gene: -; j_gene: TRBJ2-3; CDR3nt: TGTGCCAGCACCCTCTGGGCTAGCACAGATACGCAGTATTTT; CDR3aa: CASTLWASTDTQYF
v_gene: TRBV5-4; abundance: -; d_gene: -; j_gene: TRBJ2-1; CDR3nt: TGTGCCAGCAGCTTGATGGGTAGCTCCTACAATGAGCAGTTCTTC; CDR3aa: CASSLMGSSYNEQFF
v_gene: TRBV7-2; abundance: once; d_gene: TRBD2; j_gene: TRBJ2-2; CDR3nt: TGTGCCAGCAGCCCAGCCAGGAAACTAGCGGACACCGGGGAGCTGTTTTTT; CDR3aa: CASSPARKLADTGELFF
v_gene: TRBV11-2; abundance: -; d_gene: -; j_gene: TRBJ2-5; CDR3nt: TGTGCCAGCAGCTTAGGATCTAGCGTGGGGGGTGAGGAGACCCAGTACTTC; CDR3aa: CASSLGSSVGGEETQYF
v_gene: TRBV7-2; abundance: -; d_gene: -; j_gene: TRBJ2-2; CDR3nt: TGTGCCAGCAGCTTAGGAGGGACCGGGGAGCTGTTTTTT; CDR3aa: CASSLGGTGELFF
v_gene: TRBV7-2; abundance: -; d_gene: -; j_gene: TRBJ2-5; CDR3nt: TGTGCCAGCAGCTTCACCACAGTCGGAAAGGGGGAGACCCAGTACTTC; CDR3aa: CASSFTTVGKGETQYF
v_gene: TRBV18; abundance: -; d_gene: -; j_gene: TRBJ2-1; CDR3nt: TGTGCCAGCTCACCTTCTCGGGACAATGAGCAGTTCTTC; CDR3aa: CASSPSRDNEQFF
v_gene: TRBV27; abundance: -; d_gene: -; j_gene: TRBJ2-3; CDR3nt: TGTGCCAGCAGGCCGGTCAGGGGCAAATTCACAGATACGCAGTATTTT; CDR3aa: CASRPVRGKFTDTQYF
v_gene: TRBV4-2; abundance: -; d_gene: -; j_gene: TRBJ2-4; CDR3nt: TGTGCCAGCAGTACAGGGTTGAACATTCAGTACTTC; CDR3aa: CASSTGLNIQYF
v_gene: TRBV6-1; abundance: few; d_gene: -; j_gene: TRBJ2-4; CDR3nt: TGTGCCAGCAGTGAAAGTAAGAAAAACATTCAGTACTTC; CDR3aa: CASSESKKNIQYF
v_gene: TRBV5-6; abundance: many; d_gene: TRBD2; j_gene: TRBJ2-2; CDR3nt: TGTGCCAGCAGTGTCATAGCGGGGAGTTTCGGGGAGCTGTTTTTT; CDR3aa: CASSVIAGSFGELFF
v_gene: TRBV5-1; abundance: -; d_gene: TRBD1; j_gene: TRBJ2-5; CDR3nt: TGCGCCAGCGGACAGGGGGCGCGGGAGACCCAGTACTTC; CDR3aa: CASGQGARETQYF
v_gene: TRBV11-2; abundance: few; d_gene: -; j_gene: TRBJ2-7; CDR3nt: TGTGCCAGCAGCTCTAGTGGGAAGCCCTACGAGCAGTACTTC; CDR3aa: CASSSSGKPYEQYF
v_gene: TRBV30; abundance: few; d_gene: -; j_gene: TRBJ1-1; CDR3nt: TGTGCCTGGAGTTGGGGGAAGAACACTGAAGCTTTCTTT; CDR3aa: CAWSWGKNTEAFF
v_gene: TRBV5-6; abundance: -; d_gene: -; j_gene: TRBJ2-5; CDR3nt: TGTGCCAGCAGCTTCCGAAACGGGGAGACCCAGTACTTC; CDR3aa: CASSFRNGETQYF
v_gene: TRBV18; abundance: -; d_gene: TRBD1; j_gene: TRBJ2-7; CDR3nt: TGTGCCAGCTCACCGGGACAGGAGCCCTACGAGCAGTACTTC; CDR3aa: CASSPGQEPYEQYF
v_gene: TRBV30; abundance: few; d_gene: TRBD1; j_gene: TRBJ2-1; CDR3nt: TGTGCCTGTCTCGGACAGGGTAGCTCCTACAATGAGCAGTTCTTC; CDR3aa: CACLGQGSSYNEQFF
v_gene: TRBV6-5; abundance: -; d_gene: -; j_gene: TRBJ1-1; CDR3nt: TGTGCCAGCAGTTACCGGAGGCGGGGGGCGGACACTGAAGCTTTCTTT; CDR3aa: CASSYRRRGADTEAFF